This passage covers 20 T cell receptor beta chains from one sample sequenced in a study of T-cell memory formation after mild COVID-19. TCRdb independently ran MiXCR on the 5' RACE reads; one entry per CDR3 protein. The profile shows hundreds of thousands of distinct CDR3 sequences, approximately 15% of them singletons. The source material was PBMCs or a T cell subset sorted from them (not recorded which). All receptors come from an adult woman who had mild COVID-19 (a few samples of this study predate the infection). Cell type and time point are not known.

The genes are TRBV15 and TRBJ2-2, with D uncertain. The germline V gene encodes CDR1 LNHNV and CDR2 YYDKDF (reference sequence). This CDR3 is built from 14 residues. V was clipped by 1 base and J by 6 bases, with 9 bases between them. The CDR3 DNA follows: TGTGCCACCAGCAGAGTGCAGGACGCCGGGGAGCTGTTTTTT. This encodes CATSRVQDAGELFF.

The sample holds a few counts of this clonotype. The V gene is TRBV10-3, the J gene TRBJ1-4, with unresolved D. V was trimmed by 0 bases and J by 7 bases, leaving 18 bases between them. CDR3 length: 17 amino acids. Germline V lookup: CDR1 ENHRY, CDR2 SYGVKD. The CDR3 sequence: CAISESRPGRTGEKLFF. The CDR3 region has the DNA TGTGCCATCAGTGAGTCGAGACCCGGCCGGACCGGTGAAAAACTGTTTTTT.

CDR3: CASSFSSGRTETQYF. The DNA for the CDR3 is TGCGCCAGCAGCTTCTCTAGCGGGAGAACGGAGACCCAGTACTTC. The chain combines TRBV5-1 with TRBJ2-5; 10 bases are a match to TRBD2. The length of the CDR3 is 15 residues. J lost 5 bases, V lost 2 bases, and 6 bases had no gene match. Germline CDR1 and CDR2: SGHRS and YFSETQ.

The chain recombines TRBV6-2 or TRBV6-3 with TRBJ2-3, with D unclear. The CDR3 consists of 16 residues. CDR1 is MNHEY, CDR2 SVGEGT, per germline. V shed 5 bases and J shed 5 bases, with 20 bases lying between them. CDR3 in amino acids: CASSAAKWAQGDTQYF. DNA for the CDR3: TGTGCCAGCAGTGCCGCTAAGTGGGCGCAAGGAGATACGCAGTATTTT.

This sequence joins TRBV7-9 and TRBJ2-1; 7 nucleotides line up with TRBD1. V trimming: 3 bases; J trimming: 5 bases; junction bases outside the gene matches: 7. This CDR3 comprises 15 residues. From germline, CDR1 is SEHNR and CDR2 FQNEAQ (reference sequence). Here the CDR3 DNA reads TGTGCCAGCAGCTTGCGAGGGGGCCTCAACAATGAGCAGTTCTTC. Its translation is CASSLRGGLNNEQFF.

This clonotype was detected ten times or more. The rearrangement uses TRBV18 and TRBJ1-1; no clear D gene. The CDR3 has 14 residues. Germline V gene data show CDR1 as KGHSH and CDR2 as LQKENI. The V end was cut by 0 bases, the J end by 2 bases, with 7 bases between. CDR3: CASSPPTGNTEAFF. The CDR3 nucleotides read TGTGCCAGCTCACCACCGACGGGAAACACTGAAGCTTTCTTT.

The chain has TRBV29-1 and TRBJ2-7; D gene unclear. CDR3 length: 12 amino acids. CDR1 and CDR2 (germline): SQVTM, ANQGSEA. Trimming stripped 3 bases from V and 5 bases from J, with 11 bases between. The CDR3 bases are TGCAGCGTTGAGGGCATGACCCACGAGCAGTACTTC. This encodes CSVEGMTHEQYF.

Ten or more counts support this clonotype. The chain is built from TRBV9 and TRBJ2-2; no clear D gene. The V end was cut by 2 bases, the J end by 6 bases, with 5 bases between. Looked up from germline, CDR1 is SGDLS and CDR2 is YYNGEE. The CDR3 is made up of 12 amino acids. In DNA form, the CDR3 reads TGTGCCAGCAGCGTTGATGCCGGGGAGCTGTTTTTT. Protein sequence: CASSVDAGELFF.

The chain joins TRBV12-3 or TRBV12-4 to TRBJ1-2; D not certain. Trimming removed 3 bases at V and 8 bases at J, with 10 bases between. The CDR3 extends over 12 amino acids. The CDR3, as DNA: TGTGCCAGCAGTTTCGACCGGAACGGCTACACCTTC. This encodes CASSFDRNGYTF.

In its sample, this clonotype was seen a few times. The chain employs TRBV30 and TRBJ2-3; no clear D gene. This CDR3 contains 14 residues. The germline CDR1 and CDR2 sequences are GTSNPN and SVGIG (reference sequence). Trimming took off 3 bases at V and 1 base at J, with 11 bases between the two ends. The CDR3, as DNA: TGTGCCTGGAGGGCCCGAGTCCGCACAGATACGCAGTATTTT. It codes for CAWRARVRTDTQYF.

This chain connects TRBV30 to TRBJ1-5; D gene ambiguous. CDR1 is GTSNPN and CDR2 is SVGIG in the germline V gene (reference sequence). The CDR3 is made up of 13 amino acids. V gave up 1 base and J gave up 2 bases, with 6 bases separating them. The CDR3 region is CAWSDRGNQPQHF. The CDR3 bases are TGTGCCTGGAGTGATAGGGGCAATCAGCCCCAGCATTTT.

This chain links TRBV6-1 with TRBJ2-7, with 11 nucleotides matching TRBD2. Germline-derived CDR1 and CDR2 are MNHNS and SASEGT. Trimming took 7 bases from V and 2 from J; bases not matched to a gene: 7. The CDR3 sequence is 15 residues long. CDR3 sequence: CASTASGGLPYEQYF. Here the CDR3 DNA reads TGTGCCAGCACCGCTAGCGGGGGGCTGCCCTACGAGCAGTACTTC.

This clonotype was seen a handful of times. The gene calls are TRBV7-2 and TRBJ2-5, with D perhaps TRBD2 (5 bases). Germline CDR1 is SGHTA and CDR2 is FQGNSA. Trimming removed 5 bases at V and 1 base at J, with 11 bases between. The CDR3 contains 14 residues. This chain's CDR3 is CASSPFGVQETQYF. The DNA for the CDR3 is TGTGCCAGCAGCCCATTCGGGGTCCAAGAGACCCAGTACTTC. The entire variable domain, with the rest obtained from reference TRBV7-2 and TRBJ2-5, is as follows: GAGVSQSPSNKVTEKGKDVELRCDPISGHTALYWYRQSLGQGLEFLIYFQGNSAPDKSGLPSDRFSAERTGGSVSTLTIQRTQQEDSAVYLCASSPFGVQETQYFGPGTRLLVL.

CDR3 coding DNA: TGTGCCAGCAGCTTAGGGCAGGCGTTGTTCTACGAGCAGTACTTC. This sequence encodes CASSLGQALFYEQYF. V and J are TRBV11-2 and TRBJ2-7, with D unclear. Germline CDR1 reads SGHAT; CDR2 reads FQNNGV. This CDR3 contains 15 residues. Trimming cost V 1 base and J 3 bases, with 13 bases left between them.

The rearrangement links TRBV18 to TRBJ2-5; D unclear. The CDR3 covers 15 residues. CDR1 is KGHSH and CDR2 is LQKENI in the germline V gene. Trimming stripped 3 bases from V and 1 base from J, with 12 bases between. As DNA, the CDR3 is TGTGCCAGCTCACCCTCCCGGACGGCCCAAGAGACCCAGTACTTC. Amino acid sequence: CASSPSRTAQETQYF.

This clonotype has a count of ten or more. The V call is TRBV7-2, the J call TRBJ2-7; the match to TRBD2 covers 8 bases. The CDR3 is 14 amino acids. With 4 bases clipped from V and 3 bases from J, the junction kept 5 bases outside the gene matches. The germline CDR1 and CDR2 sequences are SGHTA and FQGNSA. The CDR3 DNA reads TGTGCCAGCAGCTCCTATCTAGCGGGCTACGAGCAGTACTTC. Protein sequence: CASSSYLAGYEQYF.

The sample holds a few counts of this clonotype. This sequence joins TRBV7-2 and TRBJ2-1; 9 positions match TRBD2. V lost 0 bases, J lost 10 bases, and 16 bases stayed unmatched. Germline loops: CDR1 SGHTA, CDR2 FQGNSA. The CDR3 covers 18 residues. CDR3 bases: TGTGCCAGCAGCTTAGCGGGCATTATTTTGCGGGAGGGCTGGGAGCAGTTCTTC. It codes for CASSLAGIILREGWEQFF.

The chain joins TRBV12-3 or TRBV12-4 to TRBJ1-1; no definite D call. The CDR3 extends over 14 amino acids. Trimming pared 0 bases from V and 3 bases from J, leaving 8 bases between. CDR3: CASSLATGHTEAFF. DNA for the CDR3: TGTGCCAGCAGTTTAGCGACCGGGCACACTGAAGCTTTCTTT.

This rearrangement joins TRBV7-9 to TRBJ1-3; TRBD1 aligns across 10 bases. There are 15 residues in the CDR3. CDR1 and CDR2 from the germline V gene are SEHNR and FQNEAQ (reference sequence). Unmatched junction bases numbered 3, after V lost 5 bases and J lost 2 bases. CDR3 protein: CASSLTGGTGNTIYF. The CDR3, as DNA: TGTGCCAGCAGCCTGACAGGGGGCACTGGAAACACCATATATTTT.

This chain joins TRBV3-1 and TRBJ2-6; 12 positions agree with TRBD2. Germline trimming cut 0 bases from V and 3 bases from J; bases unmatched to any gene: 6. The germline gives CDR1 LGHDT, CDR2 YNNKEL (reference sequence). This CDR3 has 19 amino acids. In nucleotides, the CDR3 is TGTGCCAGCAGCCAAGACCTGACTAGCGGGAGAAGTGGGGCCAACGTCCTGACTTTC. Translation: CASSQDLTSGRSGANVLTF.